The present T cell receptor (beta chain) was sequenced within a study of OX40 agonist ivuxolimab in advanced cancers. The method was immunoSEQ multiplex PCR; TCRdb's version includes in-frame clones alone and lacks a portion of them. The sample has around 83,000 clones, around 84% seen once; the top ten hold about 7%. CDR3 length: 15 residues. Germline V lookup: CDR1 SGHTA, CDR2 FQGNSA. Trimming took 2 bases from V and 4 from J; bases not matched to a gene: 4. The rearrangement joins TRBV7-2 to TRBJ2-5, with TRBD2 matching 10 bases. Sequenced here: CD4+ or CD8+ T cells sorted from blood, sampled in a trial of the OX40 agonist ivuxolimab. The receptor was derived from an adult with an advanced solid tumor such as melanoma, head and neck, liver or kidney cancer. The CDR3 DNA reads as TGTGCCAGCAGCTTAAGGACTAGCGGACCAGAGACCCAGTACTTC. Residues: CASSLRTSGPETQYF. Filled out from reference TRBV7-2 and TRBJ2-5, the complete variable domain reads GAGVSQSPSNKVTEKGKDVELRCDPISGHTALYWYRQSLGQGLEFLIYFQGNSAPDKSGLPSDRFSAERTGGSVSTLTIQRTQQEDSAVYLCASSLRTSGPETQYFGPGTRLLVL.